The clone carrying this T cell receptor (beta chain) was counted many times. The germline V and J ends were trimmed by 5 bases and 1 base, with 14 bases remaining between them. Germline values: CDR1 SQVTM, CDR2 ANQGSEA. There are 14 residues in the CDR3. The library targeted TCRbeta and was prepared with unique molecular identifiers. MiXCR was run by TCRdb on the PCR reads, yielding one entry per CDR3 protein. The table lists some 200,000 distinct CDR3 sequences, 6.3% of them singletons. The source of the sample is a study of T-cell reconstitution after alpha-beta-depleted transplantation in children.

The rearrangement uses TRBV29-1 and TRBJ1-1; a possible D gene is TRBD1 (6 bases). This TCR was recovered from a girl under three years old with combined immunodeficiency, due to receive a stem cell transplant. The specimen was PBMCs, collected before TCRalphabeta/CD19-depleted stem cell transplant. CDR3 residues: CSVPDRTSNTEAFF. Written as DNA, the CDR3 is TGCAGCGTTCCTGACAGGACATCGAACACTGAAGCTTTCTTT.